Listed below are T cell receptor beta chains from one sample, sequenced in a study of Ad26.COV2.S vaccination and SARS-CoV-2 variants. Libraries were prepared by immunoSEQ multiplex PCR; TCRdb keeps only in-frame clonotypes and omits some of them. The sample holds around 270,000 clones, roughly 87% seen once. The sequencing here drew on peripheral blood, taken in a trial of Ad26.COV2.S vaccine versus placebo. These receptors were collected from a person between 18 and 59 years old who received the Ad26.COV2.S COVID-19 vaccine or a placebo. The CDR3 runs from the conserved cysteine through the conserved F or W. A D gene is named only where the DNA matches it firmly. Clone size is given for some rows only: seen once, a few or many times, or a class if the clone is expanded.

- TRBJ2-2 - TRBV6-5 CASSYSGRRNTGELFF TGTGCCAGCAGTTACTCAGGCAGGAGGAACACCGGGGAGCTGTTTTTT
- TRBJ2-5 TRBD2 TRBV3-1/TRBV3-2 CASSPLAGVRQETQYF TGTGCCAGCAGCCCTTTAGCGGGGGTGAGACAAGAGACCCAGTACTTC
- TRBJ1-1 - TRBV29-1 CSVVLTEAFF TGCAGCGTTGTTCTCACTGAAGCTTTCTTT
- TRBJ1-4 TRBD1 TRBV5-1 CASSLARGPANEKLFF TGCGCCAGCAGCTTGGCCAGGGGGCCTGCTAATGAAAAACTGTTTTTT
- TRBJ2-3 TRBD2 TRBV9 CASSVGLAVTDTQYF TGTGCCAGCAGCGTCGGACTAGCGGTCACAGATACGCAGTATTTT
- TRBJ2-5 TRBD2 TRBV7-9 CASSGTSGKETQYF TGTGCCAGCAGCGGGACTAGCGGGAAAGAGACCCAGTACTTC
- TRBJ1-1 - TRBV6-6 CASSPTGNTEAFF TGTGCCAGCAGTCCCACAGGGAACACTGAAGCTTTCTTT
- TRBJ2-5 - TRBV4-2 CASSQVRGETQYF TGTGCCAGCAGCCAAGTCAGGGGAGAGACCCAGTACTTC
- TRBJ2-7 - TRBV19 CASTSSGWPSYEQYF TGTGCCAGTACGTCTTCGGGGTGGCCCTCCTACGAGCAGTACTTC
- TRBJ2-7 - TRBV27 CASNPMASSSYEQYF TGTGCCAGCAACCCTATGGCCTCTAGCTCCTACGAGCAGTACTTC
- TRBJ2-3 - TRBV9 CASSVGAADTQYF TGTGCCAGCAGCGTAGGAGCGGCAGATACGCAGTATTTT
- TRBJ2-5 - TRBV4-3 CASSQVLGGTRETQYF TGCGCCAGCAGCCAAGTTTTGGGCGGTACTCGGGAGACCCAGTACTTC
- TRBJ1-2 TRBD1 TRBV30 CAWRSGQGGYGYTF TGTGCCTGGAGATCGGGGCAGGGGGGCTATGGCTACACCTTC
- TRBJ1-1 - TRBV3-1/TRBV3-2 CASRRSRRENTEAFF TGTGCCAGCAGGCGGTCCCGGCGGGAGAACACTGAAGCTTTCTTT
- TRBJ2-2 - TRBV9 CASSVGETPTGELFF TGTGCCAGCAGCGTTGGGGAGACACCTACCGGGGAGCTGTTTTTT
- TRBJ2-1 - TRBV30 CAWGVANEQFF TGTGCCTGGGGGGTGGCAAATGAGCAGTTCTTC
few TRBJ2-6 - TRBV4-3 CASSQDGRSGANVLTF TGCGCCAGCAGCCAAGACGGTCGCTCTGGGGCCAACGTCCTGACTTTC
- TRBJ2-3 TRBD1 TRBV2 CAWRLDRGTSTDTQYF TGTGCCTGGCGCCTCGACAGGGGCACATCCACAGATACGCAGTATTTT
- TRBJ2-1 - TRBV21-1 CASRTGSNEQFF TGTGCTAGCAGGACAGGGAGCAATGAGCAGTTCTTC
- TRBJ1-5 TRBD1 TRBV7-2 CASSARGYSNQPQHF TGTGCCAGCAGCGCCAGGGGGTATAGCAATCAGCCCCAGCATTTT
once TRBJ2-7 - TRBV13 CASSLGANGYEQYF TGTGCCAGCAGCTTGGGCGCTAACGGCTACGAGCAGTACTTC
- TRBJ1-1 - TRBV7-3 CASSTWGLPVRMNTEAFF TGTGCCAGCAGCACTTGGGGTCTCCCCGTGCGGATGAACACTGAAGCTTTCTTT
- TRBJ2-7 - TRBV9 CASSVDSSYEQYF TGTGCCAGCAGCGTCGACAGCTCCTACGAGCAGTACTTC
- TRBJ2-7 - TRBV29-1 CSVEEGGHHEQYF TGCAGCGTTGAAGAAGGGGGGCACCACGAGCAGTACTTC
once TRBJ1-5 TRBD1 TRBV4-1 CASSHEMGDRGLYSNQPQHF TGCGCCAGCAGCCACGAAATGGGGGACAGGGGATTATATAGCAATCAGCCCCAGCATTTT
- TRBJ2-1 - TRBV14 CASSPILTTEQFF TGTGCCAGCAGCCCGATCCTTACCACTGAGCAGTTCTTC
- TRBJ1-5 - TRBV9 CASSVLFDQPQHF TGTGCCAGCAGCGTGTTGTTTGATCAGCCCCAGCATTTT
- TRBJ1-3 - TRBV20-1 CSASIFLTSGNTIYF TGCAGTGCTAGTATTTTTCTGACCTCTGGAAACACCATATATTTT
- TRBJ2-7 - TRBV19 CASNLRRGYEQYF TGTGCCAGTAACCTTCGACGGGGCTACGAGCAGTACTTC
- TRBJ1-5 - TRBV4-2 CASSQIWGGGLPQHF TGTGCCAGCAGCCAGATTTGGGGGGGAGGTCTGCCCCAGCATTTT
- TRBJ2-3 - TRBV5-4 CASSLEVRTDTQYF TGTGCCAGCAGCTTGGAAGTCCGCACAGATACGCAGTATTTT
- TRBJ2-6 - TRBV3-1/TRBV3-2 CASSQDRSRISGANVLTF TGTGCCAGCAGCCAAGATAGGTCACGGATATCTGGGGCCAACGTCCTGACTTTC
- TRBJ2-3 - TRBV11-2 CASSPYTDTQYF TGTGCCAGCAGCCCTTACACAGATACGCAGTATTTT
- TRBJ1-5 TRBD1 TRBV10-3 CAISDRGNQPQHF TGTGCCATCAGCGACAGGGGCAATCAGCCCCAGCATTTT
once TRBJ1-3 - TRBV19 CASSRGSPNLSGNTIYF TGTGCCAGTAGTAGGGGCAGCCCGAACCTCTCTGGAAACACCATATATTTT
- TRBJ2-1 TRBD2 TRBV11-2 CASSLELALAGARFF TGTGCCAGCAGCTTAGAATTGGCACTAGCGGGGGCAAGGTTCTTC
- TRBJ2-5 - TRBV7-3 CASSDGTQETQYF TGTGCCAGCAGCGACGGGACTCAAGAGACCCAGTACTTC
once TRBJ2-1 - TRBV7-3 CASSSGPETGRNEQFF TGTGCCAGCAGCTCCGGCCCGGAGACTGGTAGGAATGAGCAGTTCTTC
- TRBJ2-7 TRBD1 TRBV7-6 CASSQGQSYEQYF TGTGCCAGCAGCCAGGGACAGTCCTACGAGCAGTACTTC
- TRBJ2-3 TRBD2 TRBV7-3 CASSLRGGTDTQYF TGTGCCAGCAGCTTGCGGGGGGGCACAGATACGCAGTATTTT
- TRBJ2-3 - TRBV12-3/TRBV12-4 CASGLRRADTQYF TGTGCCAGCGGCCTGAGGCGGGCAGATACGCAGTATTTT
- TRBJ1-2 - TRBV13 CASSLQTAGHLFNYGYTF TGTGCCAGCAGCTTACAAACTGCCGGACACTTATTTAACTATGGCTACACCTTC
- TRBJ2-1 - TRBV5-4 CASSSVGGMVDNEQFF TGTGCCAGCAGCTCTGTCGGGGGAATGGTAGACAATGAGCAGTTCTTC
- TRBJ1-2 - TRBV12-3/TRBV12-4 CASSPWGHGYTF TGTGCCAGCAGCCCCTGGGGCCATGGCTACACCTTC
few TRBJ1-4 TRBD1 TRBV4-2 CASSRDREGEKLFF TGTGCCAGCAGCCGGGACAGGGAAGGGGAAAAACTGTTTTTT
- TRBJ2-7 TRBD1 TRBV7-6 CASSVTGQGANEQYF TGTGCCAGCAGCGTAACGGGACAGGGGGCGAACGAGCAGTACTTC
once TRBJ1-5 - TRBV7-2 CASSLEAGQPQHF TGTGCCAGCAGCTTGGAGGCAGGTCAGCCCCAGCATTTT
few TRBJ1-3 - TRBV29-1 CSVRLAGVGNTIYF TGCAGCGTTCGCCTCGCGGGGGTTGGAAACACCATATATTTT
few TRBJ1-3 - TRBV4-1 CASSQGWDSGNTIYF TGCGCCAGCAGCCAAGGCTGGGACTCTGGAAACACCATATATTTT
- TRBJ1-6 - TRBV12-3/TRBV12-4 CASSQRNSPLHF TGTGCCAGCAGTCAGAGAAATTCACCCCTCCACTTT
- TRBJ2-1 TRBD2 TRBV5-8 CASSLGLAQYNEQFF TGTGCCAGCAGCTTGGGACTAGCGCAATACAATGAGCAGTTCTTC
- TRBJ2-6 - TRBV7-2 CASSLLTVGLSSGANVLTF TGTGCCAGCAGCCTTTTAACAGTAGGGCTCAGCTCTGGGGCCAACGTCCTGACTTTC
- TRBJ1-4 TRBD1 TRBV18 CASTFTGTAEKLFF TGTGCCAGCACCTTTACCGGGACAGCTGAAAAACTGTTTTTT
- TRBJ2-1 TRBD1 TRBV15 CATSRSQGDRALNEQFF TGTGCCACCAGCAGATCCCAAGGGGACAGGGCTTTGAATGAGCAGTTCTTC